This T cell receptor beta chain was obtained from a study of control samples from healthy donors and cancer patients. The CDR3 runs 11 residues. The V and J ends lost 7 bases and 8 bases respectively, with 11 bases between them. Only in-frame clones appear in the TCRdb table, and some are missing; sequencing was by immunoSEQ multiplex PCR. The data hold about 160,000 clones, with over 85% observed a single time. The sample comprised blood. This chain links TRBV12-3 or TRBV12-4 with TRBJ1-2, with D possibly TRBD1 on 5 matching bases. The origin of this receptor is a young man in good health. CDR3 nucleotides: TGTGCCAGCAACTCCGGGGCAGGCTACACCTTC. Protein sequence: CASNSGAGYTF.